This T cell receptor (beta chain) was documented in a study of T cells in Graves' hyperthyroidism and ophthalmopathy. What was amplified from RNA transcripts were TCR beta CDR3 regions. The primer set for the first-round RT-PCR of the TCR CDR3 was HTBI. TCRdb re-analysed the multiplex PCR reads in MiXCR, keeping a single row per CDR3 protein. Among under 800,000 distinct CDR3 sequences listed, less than 15% were seen once. The sample holds many counts of this clonotype. Per the germline V gene, CDR1 is SGHAT and CDR2 is FQNNGV. The V gene end was trimmed by 5 bases and the J gene end by 0 bases; junction bases not matched to a gene: 7. The CDR3 is 16 amino acids. If no ophthalmopathy progression occurred within 18 months, Graves' hyperthyroidism was stable. The study enrolled patients aged 18 to 65 with newly diagnosed hyperthyroidism of under 2 months' duration. From roughly 10 ml of fresh peripheral blood, PBMCs were isolated.

The V call is TRBV11-2, the J call TRBJ2-1, with 7 bases fitting TRBD2. The source is a woman younger than 35 with Graves' hyperthyroidism. The specimen was blood. Here the CDR3 DNA reads TGTGCCAGCAGCCCGGGAGGTCCCGGCTCCTACAATGAGCAGTTCTTC. Its translation is CASSPGGPGSYNEQFF.